Listed below are T cell receptor beta chains from one sample, sequenced in a study of T cell responses to AZD1222 COVID-19 vaccine. Profiling relied on immunoSEQ multiplex PCR, and the TCRdb table lists in-frame clones only, not all of them. In the table there are 150,000 to 200,000 clones, just over 90% of which are singletons. The starting material was peripheral blood, obtained on day 0 of AZD1222 vaccination. The receptors were sampled from an adult in good health. Each CDR3 is given with its conserved first and last residue. A D gene is named only where the DNA matches it firmly. Clone size is stated in some rows and not others, as once, few, many or a class when expanded.

J | D | V | size | DNA | CDR3
TRBJ1-4 | NA | TRBV18 | NA | TGTGCCAGCTCACCACTCCCGGCGCCTAATGAAAAACTGTTTTTT | CASSPLPAPNEKLFF
TRBJ2-5 | NA | TRBV7-8 | NA | TGTGCCAGCAGCTTAGCTATAGGTGGTCGAGAGACCCAGTACTTC | CASSLAIGGRETQYF
TRBJ2-1 | NA | TRBV29-1 | NA | TGCAGCGTGAATGGAGACCCGAGCTCCTACAATGAGCAGTTCTTC | CSVNGDPSSYNEQFF
TRBJ2-5 | NA | TRBV3-1/TRBV3-2 | once | TGTGCCAGCAGCCCCTCTCGGCCCAGCGCCCAAGAGACCCAGTACTTC | CASSPSRPSAQETQYF
TRBJ1-5 | NA | TRBV6-5 | NA | TGTGCCAGCAACTCACGTGGAAATCAGCCCCAGCATTTT | CASNSRGNQPQHF
TRBJ2-2 | NA | TRBV15 | NA | TGTGCCACCAGCAGATCTTTTACGAACACCGGGGAGCTGTTTTTT | CATSRSFTNTGELFF
TRBJ1-6 | NA | TRBV6-2/TRBV6-3 | few | TGTGCCAGCAGTTCCCGGGGTGAGGGCGCGGCACCCCTCCACTTT | CASSSRGEGAAPLHF
TRBJ2-7 | TRBD1 | TRBV3-1/TRBV3-2 | NA | TGTGCCAGCAGCCAAGGCCGGACAGGATCCTACGAGCAGTACTTC | CASSQGRTGSYEQYF
TRBJ2-3 | TRBD2 | TRBV7-8 | NA | TGTGCCAGCAGCTTAGTGGGAGCGGGGGGTCCGGGGTCTACGCAGTATTTT | CASSLVGAGGPGSTQYF
TRBJ2-1 | TRBD2 | TRBV7-2 | NA | TGTGCCAGCAGCGGGGGACTAGCGGGGGCAAAGTACAATGAGCAGTTCTTC | CASSGGLAGAKYNEQFF
TRBJ2-7 | NA | TRBV25-1 | NA | TGTGCCAGCAGTGAAGGGGTGCAGCGCGGATACGAGCAGTACTTC | CASSEGVQRGYEQYF
TRBJ2-5 | NA | TRBV6-2/TRBV6-3 | once | TGTGCCAGCAGTTACGTCCGGGGCCAAGAGACCCAGTACTTC | CASSYVRGQETQYF
TRBJ1-5 | NA | TRBV19 | NA | TGTGCCAGTAGTACCACCGCGGACAGTTTTCAGCCCCAGCATTTT | CASSTTADSFQPQHF
TRBJ1-5 | TRBD1 | TRBV30 | NA | TGTGCCTGGAGCACAGGGGGCCGATTACCATTGCATTTT | CAWSTGGRLPLHF
TRBJ2-7 | TRBD2 | TRBV5-1 | once | TGCGCCAGCAGTGTCGGGGGGGTGACCTACGAGCAGTACTTC | CASSVGGVTYEQYF